This T cell receptor beta chain stems from a study of Ad26.COV2.S vaccination and SARS-CoV-2 variants. The germline V and J ends were trimmed by 2 bases and 6 bases, with 15 bases remaining between them. This CDR3 is 15 amino acids long. Germline-derived CDR1 and CDR2 are SGHKS and YYEKEE (reference sequence). Generated by immunoSEQ multiplex PCR, the TCRdb table keeps only in-frame clones and is missing some. The sample lists a few hundred thousand clones; about 93% were seen once. Study observations and caveats: Vaccinated individuals (as opposed to placebo recipients) had higher spike-specific TCR breadth.

Concerning this clone itself: What it binds is unknown.

The treatment denotes: approximately 18 received Ad26.COV2.S at low or high dose, single or two shots; about 5 received placebo; per-sample allocation not given. Collection of samples fell on day 63 after the first vaccine or placebo injection. The chain links TRBV5-5 to TRBJ1-5; D gene unclear. Sample: peripheral blood, taken in a trial of Ad26.COV2.S vaccine versus placebo. This receptor was taken from a person between 18 and 60 years old who received the Ad26.COV2.S COVID-19 vaccine or a placebo. The CDR3 DNA sequence: TGTGCCAGCAGCTTAGGTCCAGAACCTTCTCAGCCCCAGCATTTT. It is translated as CASSLGPEPSQPQHF.